This T cell receptor beta chain was documented in a study of technical replicates of blood from several donors. Produced via immunoSEQ multiplex PCR; TCRdb's table is partial and in-frame only. Among about 44,000 clones listed, roughly 96% were seen once. This CDR3 has 13 amino acids. Trimming removed 0 bases from V and 4 bases from J, with 9 bases in between. Per the germline V gene, CDR1 is GTSNPN and CDR2 is SVGIG (reference sequence). The TCR originated in a human donor in good health. This chain joins TRBV30 and TRBJ2-5; D perhaps matches TRBD1 (6 bases). The sequencing input was T cells isolated from PBMCs. The CDR3 sequence: CAWSVQGSETQYF. Written as DNA, the CDR3 is TGTGCCTGGAGTGTACAGGGCTCAGAGACCCAGTACTTC. The full variable domain, in which reference TRBV30 and TRBJ2-5 provide the parts outside the CDR3, is SQTIHQWPATLVQPVGSPLSLECTVEGTSNPNLYWYRQAAGRGLQLLFYSVGIGQISSEVPQNLSASRPQDRQFILSSKKLLLSDSGFYLCAWSVQGSETQYFGPGTRLLVL.